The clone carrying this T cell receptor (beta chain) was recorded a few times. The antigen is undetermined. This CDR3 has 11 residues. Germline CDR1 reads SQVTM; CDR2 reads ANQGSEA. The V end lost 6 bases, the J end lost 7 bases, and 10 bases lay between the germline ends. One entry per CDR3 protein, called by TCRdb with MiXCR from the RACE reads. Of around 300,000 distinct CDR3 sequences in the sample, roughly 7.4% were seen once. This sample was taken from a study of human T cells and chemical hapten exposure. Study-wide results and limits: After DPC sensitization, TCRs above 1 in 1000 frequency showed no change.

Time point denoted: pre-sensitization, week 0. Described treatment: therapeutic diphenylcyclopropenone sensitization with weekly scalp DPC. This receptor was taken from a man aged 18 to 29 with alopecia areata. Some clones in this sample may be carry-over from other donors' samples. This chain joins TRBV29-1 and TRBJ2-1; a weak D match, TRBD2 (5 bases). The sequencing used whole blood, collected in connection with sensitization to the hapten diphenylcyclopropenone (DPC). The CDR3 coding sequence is TGCAGCGTGGATTCGGGGAATGAGCAGTTCTTC. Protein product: CSVDSGNEQFF.